A single sample is the source of the 3 T cell receptor beta chains below, sequenced in a study of blood T cell repertoires in COVID-19. Clones were sequenced by immunoSEQ multiplex PCR, and TCRdb holds only the in-frame ones, with some missing. Found here are about 300,000 clones, approximately 85% of them singletons; the top ten hold about an eighth. The sample taken for sequencing was peripheral blood. The receptor set was obtained from a human donor in a cohort sampled during active COVID-19.

J is TRBJ1-6 and V is TRBV9, with 8 bases identical to TRBD1. J was trimmed by 10 bases and V by 5 bases; bases with no gene match: 5. CDR1 and CDR2 from the germline V gene are SGDLS and YYNGEE. The CDR3 runs 13 residues. The CDR3 DNA reads TGTGCCAGCAGTCAGGGGGCGGGATCACCCCTCCACTTT. Its protein product is CASSQGAGSPLHF.

The chain combines TRBV18 with TRBJ1-2, with D unclear. The CDR3 extends over 12 amino acids. Germline CDR1 is KGHSH and CDR2 is LQKENI. V dropped 2 bases and J dropped 8 bases, with 9 bases sitting between them. CDR3 DNA sequence: TGTGCCAGCTCACCATTGGGAGACGGCTACACCTTC. Protein sequence: CASSPLGDGYTF.

The rearrangement uses TRBV7-9 and TRBJ2-1; 10 nucleotides match TRBD2. CDR1 SEHNR and CDR2 FQNEAQ come from the germline V gene (reference sequence). CDR3 length: 16 residues. V gave up 5 bases and J gave up 5 bases; unmatched junction bases: 9. This CDR3 is CASSPRLLAGNNEQFF. The CDR3 DNA reads as TGTGCCAGCAGCCCGCGCTTACTAGCGGGGAACAATGAGCAGTTCTTC.